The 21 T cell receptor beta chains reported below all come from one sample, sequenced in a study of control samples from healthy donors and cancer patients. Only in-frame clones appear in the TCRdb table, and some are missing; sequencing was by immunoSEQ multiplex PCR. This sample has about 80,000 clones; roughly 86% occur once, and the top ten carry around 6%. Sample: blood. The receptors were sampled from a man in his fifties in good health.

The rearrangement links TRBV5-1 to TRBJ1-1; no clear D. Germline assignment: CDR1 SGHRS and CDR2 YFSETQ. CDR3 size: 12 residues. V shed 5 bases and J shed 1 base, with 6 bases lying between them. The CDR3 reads CASRAENTEAFF. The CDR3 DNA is TGCGCCAGCAGGGCGGAGAACACTGAAGCTTTCTTT.

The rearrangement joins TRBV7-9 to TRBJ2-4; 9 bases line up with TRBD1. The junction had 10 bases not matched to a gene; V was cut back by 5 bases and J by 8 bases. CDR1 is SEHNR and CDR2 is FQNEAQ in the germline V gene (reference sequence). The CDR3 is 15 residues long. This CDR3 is CASSPYRDRADIQYF. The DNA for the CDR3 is TGTGCCAGCAGCCCTTATCGGGACAGGGCGGACATTCAGTACTTC.

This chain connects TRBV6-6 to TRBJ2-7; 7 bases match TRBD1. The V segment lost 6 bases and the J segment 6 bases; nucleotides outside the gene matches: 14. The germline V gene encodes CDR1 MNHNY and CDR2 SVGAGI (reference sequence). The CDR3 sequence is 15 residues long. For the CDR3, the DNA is TGTGCCAGCAGCCCCCTCGACAGGGAAGGGTCCGAGCAGTACTTC. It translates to CASSPLDREGSEQYF.

The DNA for the CDR3 is TGTGCCAGCAGCTTAGGTAGCGGCGGGGAGACCCAGTACTTC. This translates into CASSLGSGGETQYF. This chain joins TRBV7-2 and TRBJ2-5; TRBD2 is a possible D gene (6 bases). Germline assignment: CDR1 SGHTA and CDR2 FQGNSA. V gave up 1 base and J gave up 5 bases, with 11 bases separating them. The CDR3 runs 14 residues.

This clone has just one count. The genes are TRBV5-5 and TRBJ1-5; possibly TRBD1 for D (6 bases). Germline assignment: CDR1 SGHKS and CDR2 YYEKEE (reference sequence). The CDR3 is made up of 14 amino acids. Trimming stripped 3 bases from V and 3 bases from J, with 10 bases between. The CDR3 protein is CASSSSGDNQPQHF. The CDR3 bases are TGTGCCAGCAGCTCCTCAGGGGACAATCAGCCCCAGCATTTT.

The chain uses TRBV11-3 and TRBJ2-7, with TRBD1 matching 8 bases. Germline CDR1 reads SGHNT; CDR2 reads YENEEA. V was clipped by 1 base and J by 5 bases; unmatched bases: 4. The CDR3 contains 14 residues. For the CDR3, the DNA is TGTGCCAGCAGCTTAGGACAGGGGTGGAACGAGCAGTACTTC. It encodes CASSLGQGWNEQYF.

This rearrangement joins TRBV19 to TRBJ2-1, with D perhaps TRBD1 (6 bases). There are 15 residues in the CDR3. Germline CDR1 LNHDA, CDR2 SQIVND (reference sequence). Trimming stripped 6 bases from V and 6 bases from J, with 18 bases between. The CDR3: CASRTTGTNPNEQFF. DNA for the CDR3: TGTGCCAGTAGGACTACAGGGACCAACCCCAATGAGCAGTTCTTC.

In DNA form, the CDR3 reads TGTGCCAGCAGCTTAGAAGCGAACAGGGGTTGGGAGCAGTACTTC. It is translated as CASSLEANRGWEQYF. This chain connects TRBV11-2 to TRBJ2-7, with TRBD1 identical over 7 bases. The V gene end was trimmed by 0 bases and the J gene end by 7 bases; junction bases not matched to a gene: 9. The V gene's germline CDR1 is SGHAT and CDR2 FQNNGV. CDR3 length: 15 amino acids.

CDR3 sequence reads: CAWSPDRGRLLQETQYF. Here the CDR3 DNA reads TGTGCCTGGAGCCCTGACAGGGGGCGGCTACTTCAAGAGACCCAGTACTTC. The chain is built from TRBV30 and TRBJ2-7, with 10 nucleotides matching TRBD1. The J call may be mistaken, given a closer DNA end match to TRBJ2-5. CDR3 length equals 17 residues. CDR1 and CDR2 (germline): GTSNPN, SVGIG (reference sequence).

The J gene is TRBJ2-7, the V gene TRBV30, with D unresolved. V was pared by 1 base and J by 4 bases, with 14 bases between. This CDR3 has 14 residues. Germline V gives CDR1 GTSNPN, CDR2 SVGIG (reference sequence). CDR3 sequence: CAWSEWEQKYEQYF. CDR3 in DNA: TGTGCCTGGAGTGAATGGGAACAGAAATACGAGCAGTACTTC.

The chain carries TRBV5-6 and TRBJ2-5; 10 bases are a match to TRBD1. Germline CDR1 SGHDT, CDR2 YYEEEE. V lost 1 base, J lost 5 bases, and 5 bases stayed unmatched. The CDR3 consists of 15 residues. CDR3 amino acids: CASSLRTGGGETQYF. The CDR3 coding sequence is TGTGCCAGCAGCTTGAGGACAGGGGGTGGGGAGACCCAGTACTTC. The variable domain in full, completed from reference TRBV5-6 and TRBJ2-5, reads DAGVTQSPTHLIKTRGQQVTLRCSPKSGHDTVSWYQQALGQGPQFIFQYYEEEERQRGNFPDRFSGHQFPNYSSELNVNALLLGDSALYLCASSLRTGGGETQYFGPGTRLLVL.

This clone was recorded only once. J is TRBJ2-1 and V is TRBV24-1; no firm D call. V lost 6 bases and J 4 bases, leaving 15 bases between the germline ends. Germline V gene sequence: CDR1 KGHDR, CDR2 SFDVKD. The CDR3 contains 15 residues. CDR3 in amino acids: CATSNGPPAYNEQFF. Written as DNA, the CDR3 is TGTGCCACCAGTAATGGACCACCTGCATACAATGAGCAGTTCTTC.

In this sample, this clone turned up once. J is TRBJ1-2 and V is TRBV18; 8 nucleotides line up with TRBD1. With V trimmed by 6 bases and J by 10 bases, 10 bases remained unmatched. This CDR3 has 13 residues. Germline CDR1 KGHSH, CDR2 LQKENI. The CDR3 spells CASSNGQGLDYTF. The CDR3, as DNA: TGTGCCAGCTCGAACGGACAGGGCCTCGACTACACCTTC. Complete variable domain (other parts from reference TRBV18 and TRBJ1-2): NAGVMQNPRHLVRRRGQEARLRCSPMKGHSHVYWYRQLPEEGLKFMVYLQKENIIDESGMPKERFSAEFPKEGPSILRIQQVVRGDSAAYFCASSNGQGLDYTFGSGTRLTVV.

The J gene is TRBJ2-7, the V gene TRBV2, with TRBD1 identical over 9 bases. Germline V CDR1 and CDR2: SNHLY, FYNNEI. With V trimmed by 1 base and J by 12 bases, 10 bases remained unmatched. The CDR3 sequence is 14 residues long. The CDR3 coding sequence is TGTGCCAGCAGTGAAGGGGGGATCTACAGGGGGCTGTACTTC. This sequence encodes CASSEGGIYRGLYF.

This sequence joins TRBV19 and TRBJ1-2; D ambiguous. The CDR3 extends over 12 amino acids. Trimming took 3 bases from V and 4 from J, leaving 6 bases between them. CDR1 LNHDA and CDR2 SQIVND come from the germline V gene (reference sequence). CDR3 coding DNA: TGTGCCAGTAGTATGCAAGGCTATGGCTACACCTTC. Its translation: CASSMQGYGYTF.

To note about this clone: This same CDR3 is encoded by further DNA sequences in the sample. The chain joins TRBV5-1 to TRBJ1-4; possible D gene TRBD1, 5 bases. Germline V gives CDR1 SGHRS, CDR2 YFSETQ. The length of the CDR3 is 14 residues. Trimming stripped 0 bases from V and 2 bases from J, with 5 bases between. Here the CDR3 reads CASSLGGTNEKLFF. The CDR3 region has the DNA TGCGCCAGCAGCTTGGGGGGGACTAATGAAAAACTGTTTTTT.

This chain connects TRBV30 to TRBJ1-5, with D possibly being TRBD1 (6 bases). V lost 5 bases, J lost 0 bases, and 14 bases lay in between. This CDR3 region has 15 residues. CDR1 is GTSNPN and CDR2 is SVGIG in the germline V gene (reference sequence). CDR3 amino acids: CAWGGAGISNQPQHF. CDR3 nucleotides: TGTGCCTGGGGGGGGGCGGGGATTAGCAATCAGCCCCAGCATTTT.

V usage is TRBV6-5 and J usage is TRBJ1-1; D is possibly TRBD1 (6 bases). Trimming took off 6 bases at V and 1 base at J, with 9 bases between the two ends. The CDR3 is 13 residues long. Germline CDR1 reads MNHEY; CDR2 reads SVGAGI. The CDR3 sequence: CASSHRENTEAFF. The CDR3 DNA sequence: TGTGCCAGCAGCCACAGGGAGAACACTGAAGCTTTCTTT.

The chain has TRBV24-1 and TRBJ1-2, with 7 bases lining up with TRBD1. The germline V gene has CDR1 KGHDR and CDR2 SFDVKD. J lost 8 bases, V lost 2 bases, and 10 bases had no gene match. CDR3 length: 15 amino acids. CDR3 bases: TGTGCCACCAGTGATTCCCCTCAGACAGGGAGCGGCTACACCTTC. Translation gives CATSDSPQTGSGYTF.

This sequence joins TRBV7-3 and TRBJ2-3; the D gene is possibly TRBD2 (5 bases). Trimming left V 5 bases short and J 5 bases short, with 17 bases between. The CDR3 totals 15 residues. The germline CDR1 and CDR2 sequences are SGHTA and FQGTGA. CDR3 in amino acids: CASSHRGAREDTQYF. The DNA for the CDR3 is TGTGCCAGCAGCCACCGGGGTGCTAGAGAAGATACGCAGTATTTT.

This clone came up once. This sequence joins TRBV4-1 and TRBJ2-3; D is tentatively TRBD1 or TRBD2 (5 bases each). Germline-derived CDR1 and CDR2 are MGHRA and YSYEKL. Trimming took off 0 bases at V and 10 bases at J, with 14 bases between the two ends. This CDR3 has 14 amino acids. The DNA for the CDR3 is TGCGCCAGCAGCCAAGACGTGAGGGGCCGGTCGCAGTATTTT. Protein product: CASSQDVRGRSQYF.